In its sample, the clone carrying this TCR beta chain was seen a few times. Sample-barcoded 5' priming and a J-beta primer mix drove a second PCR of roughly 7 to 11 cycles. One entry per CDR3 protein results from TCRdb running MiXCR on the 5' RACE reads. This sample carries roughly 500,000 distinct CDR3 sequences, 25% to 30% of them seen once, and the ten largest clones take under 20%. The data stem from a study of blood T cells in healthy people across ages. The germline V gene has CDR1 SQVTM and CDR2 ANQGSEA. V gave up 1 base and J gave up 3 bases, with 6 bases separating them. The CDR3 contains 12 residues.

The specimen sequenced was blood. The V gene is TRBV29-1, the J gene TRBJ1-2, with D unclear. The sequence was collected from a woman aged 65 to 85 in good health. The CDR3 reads CSVEGSHYGYTF. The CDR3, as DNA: TGCAGCGTTGAAGGCAGCCACTATGGCTACACCTTC.